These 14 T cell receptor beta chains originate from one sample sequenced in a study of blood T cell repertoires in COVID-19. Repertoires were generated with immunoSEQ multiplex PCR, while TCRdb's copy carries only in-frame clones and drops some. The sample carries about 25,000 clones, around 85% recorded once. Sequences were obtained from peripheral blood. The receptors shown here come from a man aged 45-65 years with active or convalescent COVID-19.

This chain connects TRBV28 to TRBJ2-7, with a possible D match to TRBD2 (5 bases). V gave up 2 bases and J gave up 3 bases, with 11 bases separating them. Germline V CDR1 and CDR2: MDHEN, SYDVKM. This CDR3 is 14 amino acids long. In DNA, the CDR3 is TGTGCCAGCAGTTTAGTTCCGGGATTCTACGAGCAGTACTTC. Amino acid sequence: CASSLVPGFYEQYF. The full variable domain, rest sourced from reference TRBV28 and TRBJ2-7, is DVKVTQSSRYLVKRTGEKVFLECVQDMDHENMFWYRQDPGLGLRLIYFSYDVKMKEKGDIPEGYSVSREKKERFSLILESASTNQTSMYLCASSLVPGFYEQYFGPGTRLTVT.

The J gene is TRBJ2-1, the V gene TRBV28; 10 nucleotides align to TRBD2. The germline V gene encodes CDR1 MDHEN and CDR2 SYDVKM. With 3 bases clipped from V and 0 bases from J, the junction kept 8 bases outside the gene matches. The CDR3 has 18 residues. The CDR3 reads CASSFFGTSVRSYNEQFF. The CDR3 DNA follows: TGTGCCAGCAGTTTTTTCGGGACTAGCGTACGCTCCTACAATGAGCAGTTCTTC.

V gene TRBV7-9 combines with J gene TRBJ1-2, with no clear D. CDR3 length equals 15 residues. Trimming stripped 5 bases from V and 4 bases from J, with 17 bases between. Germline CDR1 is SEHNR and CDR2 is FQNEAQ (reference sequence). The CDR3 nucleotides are TGTGCCAGCAGCCCCGGGAGGACGAGGAGCTATGGCTACACCTTC. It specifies CASSPGRTRSYGYTF.

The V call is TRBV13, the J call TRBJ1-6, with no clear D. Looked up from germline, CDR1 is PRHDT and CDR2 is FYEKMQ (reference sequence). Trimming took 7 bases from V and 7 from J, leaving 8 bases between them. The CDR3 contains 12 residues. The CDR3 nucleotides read TGTGCCAGCACTCGGGAAAATTCACCCCTCCACTTT. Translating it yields CASTRENSPLHF.

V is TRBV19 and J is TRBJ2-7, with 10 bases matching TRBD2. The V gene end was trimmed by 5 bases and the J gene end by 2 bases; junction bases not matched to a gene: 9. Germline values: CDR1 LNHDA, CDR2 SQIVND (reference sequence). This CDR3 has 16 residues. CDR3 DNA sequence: TGTGCCAGTAGTCAACACCCTAGCGGGAGAGCCTACGAGCAGTACTTC. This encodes CASSQHPSGRAYEQYF.

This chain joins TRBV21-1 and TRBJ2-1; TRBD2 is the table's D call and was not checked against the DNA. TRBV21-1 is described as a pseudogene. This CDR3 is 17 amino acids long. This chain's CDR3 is CASSKARREGSYNEQFF. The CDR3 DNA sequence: TGTGCCAGCAGCAAAGCCCGTCGGGAGGGGTCCTACAATGAGCAGTTCTTC.

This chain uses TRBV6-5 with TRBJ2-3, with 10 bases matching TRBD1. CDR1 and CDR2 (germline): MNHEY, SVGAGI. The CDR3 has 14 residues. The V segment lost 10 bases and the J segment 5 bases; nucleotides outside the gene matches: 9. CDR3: CATHRTGGIDTQYF. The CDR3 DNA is TGTGCCACCCACCGGACAGGGGGAATAGATACGCAGTATTTT.

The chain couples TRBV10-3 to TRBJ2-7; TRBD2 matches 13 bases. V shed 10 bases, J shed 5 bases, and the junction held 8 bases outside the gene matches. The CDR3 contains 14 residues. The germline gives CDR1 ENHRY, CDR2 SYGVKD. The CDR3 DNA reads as TGTGCCACCGCCGGGACTAGCGGGATCAACGAGCAGTACTTC. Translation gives CATAGTSGINEQYF.

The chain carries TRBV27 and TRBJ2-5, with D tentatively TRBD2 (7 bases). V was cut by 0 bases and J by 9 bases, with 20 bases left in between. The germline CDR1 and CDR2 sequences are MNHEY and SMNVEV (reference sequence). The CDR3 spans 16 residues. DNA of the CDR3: TGTGCCAGCAGTTTATCTTTTCTGGCGGGGGCCGCAGCCCAGTACTTC. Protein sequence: CASSLSFLAGAAAQYF.

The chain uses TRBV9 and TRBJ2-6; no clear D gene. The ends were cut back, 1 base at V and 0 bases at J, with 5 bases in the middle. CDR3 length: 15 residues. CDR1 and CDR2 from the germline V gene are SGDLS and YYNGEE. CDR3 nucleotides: TGTGCCAGCAGCGTAACTTACTCTGGGGCCAACGTCCTGACTTTC. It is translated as CASSVTYSGANVLTF.

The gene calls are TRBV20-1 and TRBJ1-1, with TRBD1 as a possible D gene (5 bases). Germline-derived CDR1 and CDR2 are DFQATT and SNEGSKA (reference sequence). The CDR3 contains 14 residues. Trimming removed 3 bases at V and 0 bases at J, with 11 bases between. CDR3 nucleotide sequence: TGCAGTGCTAGTACGGGGGACTTGAACACTGAAGCTTTCTTT. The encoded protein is CSASTGDLNTEAFF.

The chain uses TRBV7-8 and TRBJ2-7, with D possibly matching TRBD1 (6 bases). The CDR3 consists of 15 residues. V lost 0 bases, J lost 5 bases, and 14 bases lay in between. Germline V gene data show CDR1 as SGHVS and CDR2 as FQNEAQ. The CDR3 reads CASSLAKGVGHEQYF. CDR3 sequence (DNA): TGTGCCAGCAGCTTAGCGAAGGGGGTAGGGCACGAGCAGTACTTC.

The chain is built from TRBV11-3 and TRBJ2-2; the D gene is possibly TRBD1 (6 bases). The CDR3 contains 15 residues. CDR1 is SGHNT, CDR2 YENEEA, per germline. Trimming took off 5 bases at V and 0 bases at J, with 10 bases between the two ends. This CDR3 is CASSPGQTNTGELFF. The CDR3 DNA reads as TGTGCCAGCAGCCCAGGACAGACGAACACCGGGGAGCTGTTTTTT.

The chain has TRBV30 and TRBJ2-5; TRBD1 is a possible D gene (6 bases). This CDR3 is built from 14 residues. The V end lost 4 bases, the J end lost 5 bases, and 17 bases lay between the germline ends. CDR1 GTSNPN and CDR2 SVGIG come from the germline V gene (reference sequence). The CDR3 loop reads CAWTSPGHPETQYF. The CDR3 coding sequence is TGTGCCTGGACTAGCCCGGGACATCCGGAGACCCAGTACTTC.